The present T cell receptor beta chain was sequenced within a study of T cell repertoires in cytomegalovirus infection. TCRdb itself ran the reads through MiXCR, one entry per CDR3 protein. The sample lists about half a million distinct CDR3 sequences, under 55% occurring once. Germline assignment: CDR1 SGHTA and CDR2 FQGNSA. There are 13 residues in the CDR3. This clonotype was seen many times. Its antigen is unknown. Mismatch with germline at one junction end may stem from a read error. The receptor was derived from a human donor in good health (CMV status not recorded). Some clones in this sample may be carry-over from other donors' samples. The specimen comprised cultured PBMCs, sampled from culture after CMV antigen stimulation. The chain joins TRBV7-2 to TRBJ2-1; 9 bases map to TRBD1. Here the CDR3 reads CASSSTEQGAAIF. CDR3 nucleotide sequence: TGTGCCAGCAGCTCTACGGAACAGGGGGCAGCGATCTTC.